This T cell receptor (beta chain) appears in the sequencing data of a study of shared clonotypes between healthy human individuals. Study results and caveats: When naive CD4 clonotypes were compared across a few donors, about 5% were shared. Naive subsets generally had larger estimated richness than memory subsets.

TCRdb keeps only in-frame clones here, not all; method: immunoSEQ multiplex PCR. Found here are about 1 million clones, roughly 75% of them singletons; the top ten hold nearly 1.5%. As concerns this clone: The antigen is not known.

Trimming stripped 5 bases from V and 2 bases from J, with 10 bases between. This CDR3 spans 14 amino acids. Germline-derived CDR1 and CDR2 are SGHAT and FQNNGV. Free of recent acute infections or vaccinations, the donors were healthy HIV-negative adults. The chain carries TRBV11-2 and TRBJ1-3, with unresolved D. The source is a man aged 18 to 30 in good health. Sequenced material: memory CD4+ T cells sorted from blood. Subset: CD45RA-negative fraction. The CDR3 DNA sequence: TGTGCCAGCAGCCCATCTGGGGCTGGAAACACCATATATTTT. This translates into CASSPSGAGNTIYF.